This TCR beta chain was sequenced in a study of cytomegalovirus exposure and HLA in healthy donors. This clone was counted once. The method was immunoSEQ multiplex PCR; TCRdb's version includes in-frame clones alone and lacks a portion of them. There are 85,000 to 95,000 clones in the sample; approximately 96% occur only once, and roughly 0.8% lies in the top ten. The CDR3 consists of 16 residues. V lost 3 bases and J lost 3; bases outside the gene matches: 7. Germline V gene sequence: CDR1 SGHVS, CDR2 FQNEAQ. The sequence derives from a man aged 18 to 29 in good health and CMV-seronegative. The chain links TRBV7-8 to TRBJ1-5; 8 bases match TRBD1. The sample comprised PBMCs. CDR3 sequence (DNA): TGTGCCAGCAGCTTTTATGCAGGGGGCATCAATCAGCCCCAGCATTTT. It encodes CASSFYAGGINQPQHF. Full variable domain (outside the CDR3, taken from reference TRBV7-8 and TRBJ1-5): GAGVSQSPRYKVAKRGQDVALRCDPISGHVSLFWYQQALGQGPEFLTYFQNEAQLDKSGLPSDRFFAERPEGSVSTLKIQRTQQEDSAVYLCASSFYAGGINQPQHFGDGTRLSIL.